The entry below gives a single TCR beta chain sequence along with its context. Its specificity is unknown. These data belong to a study of T cell responses to AZD1222 COVID-19 vaccine. The wider study: Whether given at about 4 or about 12 weeks, second doses were pooled.

Trimming took 10 bases from V and 4 from J, leaving 19 bases between them. The length of the CDR3 is 14 residues. CDR1 is SEHNR and CDR2 is FQNEAQ in the germline V gene (reference sequence). Study observations and caveats: A mostly white British donor set with more females was recruited, and clonal diversity was possibly underestimated. There were vaccine-associated CD4 TCRs across spike, dominant at 160-218 and 743-854. AZD1222 recipients seropositive at baseline numbered only 5 to 7.

Measured with immunoSEQ multiplex PCR; TCRdb has only the in-frame clones, and not every one. The table shows tens of thousands of clones, with roughly 90% occurring only once. This TCR came from an adult in good health. The source material was peripheral blood, sampled on day 0 of AZD1222 vaccination. The genes are TRBV7-9 and TRBJ1-1; D might be TRBD1 (5 bases). CDR3 coding DNA: TGTGCCACCGAGGGACGGCCGGGGAGCACTGAAGCTTTCTTT. It translates to CATEGRPGSTEAFF.